One sample yielded the 21 T cell receptor beta chains listed below, sequenced in a study of human T cells and chemical hapten exposure. TCRdb analysed the RACE reads with MiXCR anew, one entry per CDR3 protein. The sample has a few hundred thousand distinct CDR3 sequences, about 6% seen once. Time point here: patch test 2, 6 weeks after DPC sensitization. Treatment indicated: therapeutic diphenylcyclopropenone sensitization with weekly scalp DPC. The starting material was whole blood, obtained in connection with sensitization to the hapten diphenylcyclopropenone (DPC). Source of these receptors: a woman in her late teens or twenties with alopecia areata. Some clones in this sample may be carry-over from other donors' samples.

In its sample, this clonotype was seen a few times. The rearrangement joins TRBV12-5 to TRBJ2-1, with 9 positions matching TRBD1. The CDR3 sequence is 15 residues long. Germline V gene lookup returns CDR1 LGHNT and CDR2 FRNRAP. Trimming took 0 bases from V and 10 from J; bases not matched to a gene: 7. CDR3 sequence: CASGLVLGQGPEQFF. CDR3 nucleotide sequence: TGTGCTAGTGGTTTGGTCTTAGGACAGGGGCCCGAGCAGTTCTTC.

V usage is TRBV29-1 and J usage is TRBJ2-1; TRBD2 aligns across 8 bases. The CDR3 has 12 amino acids. Germline V gene lookup returns CDR1 SQVTM and CDR2 ANQGSEA. Trimming took 6 bases from V and 8 from J; bases not matched to a gene: 6. CDR3 loop: CSVGSGRDEQFF. The CDR3 DNA reads TGCAGCGTCGGTTCCGGGAGGGATGAGCAGTTCTTC.

This clonotype was observed many times. The J gene is TRBJ1-5, the V gene TRBV6-2 or TRBV6-3; D call uncertain. V was trimmed by 0 bases and J by 3 bases, leaving 9 bases between them. The CDR3 is 15 residues long. Germline loops: CDR1 MNHEY, CDR2 SVGEGT. Written as DNA, the CDR3 is TGTGCCAGCAGTTACTCATCCAGAGACAATCAGCCCCAGCATTTT. Protein sequence: CASSYSSRDNQPQHF.

The CDR3 coding sequence is TGCAGTGCTAGAGATCCCGAGCGGGGGGGCGACGGGGCGCAGTATTTT. This encodes CSARDPERGGDGAQYF. The chain carries TRBV20-1 and TRBJ2-3; 10 nucleotides line up with TRBD2. Trimming at V came to 0 bases and at J to 10 bases, leaving 13 bases not matched to a gene. CDR1 is DFQATT and CDR2 is SNEGSKA in the germline V gene (reference sequence). The CDR3 spans 16 residues.

This clonotype was counted at least ten times. The rearrangement uses TRBV4-3 and TRBJ1-2, with D possibly being TRBD1 (6 bases). From germline, CDR1 is LGHNA and CDR2 YSLEER. The CDR3 loop spans 15 amino acids. V lost 3 bases to trimming and J lost 2 bases, with 13 bases between them. DNA of the CDR3: TGCGCCAGCAGCCACGAACAGGGCATAAACTATGGCTACACCTTC. This translates into CASSHEQGINYGYTF.

This chain uses TRBV5-1 with TRBJ2-5, with TRBD2 matching 7 bases. In germline, CDR1 is SGHRS, CDR2 YFSETQ. The CDR3 runs 16 residues. V lost 0 bases to trimming and J lost 3 bases; unmatched junction nucleotides: 8. CDR3 amino acids: CASSLDAAGQKETQYF. The CDR3 region has the DNA TGCGCCAGCAGCTTGGACGCAGCGGGGCAGAAAGAGACCCAGTACTTC.

V gene TRBV4-3 combines with J gene TRBJ2-3; the D gene is possibly TRBD1 (5 bases). The V end lost 4 bases, the J end lost 0 bases, and 14 bases lay between the germline ends. CDR3 length: 16 amino acids. Germline V gives CDR1 LGHNA, CDR2 YSLEER. CDR3 residues: CASSPMRDSSTDTQYF. CDR3 coding DNA: TGCGCCAGCAGCCCCATGCGAGACAGTAGCACAGATACGCAGTATTTT.

This clonotype was found a few times. The chain combines TRBV27 with TRBJ2-7; D uncertain. The CDR3 spans 13 residues. With 6 bases removed from V and 3 bases from J, the gap between germline ends came to 12 bases. Germline CDR1 reads MNHEY; CDR2 reads SMNVEV (reference sequence). The CDR3 loop is CASRPGPDYEQYF. The CDR3 DNA sequence: TGTGCCAGCAGGCCTGGACCAGACTACGAGCAGTACTTC.

V usage is TRBV12-3 or TRBV12-4 and J usage is TRBJ1-2, with a possible D match to TRBD1 (6 bases). This CDR3 region has 13 residues. V gave up 1 base and J gave up 8 bases, with 11 bases separating them. In DNA, the CDR3 is TGTGCCAGCAGTTTAGGCAGGGGCAGGGGCTACACCTTC. Amino acid sequence: CASSLGRGRGYTF.

This clonotype was seen repeatedly, ten times or more. The chain recombines TRBV12-3 or TRBV12-4 with TRBJ1-4; 8 bases are shared with TRBD1. Losses at the gene ends were 7 bases for V and 5 bases for J; bases not matched to a gene: 6. The CDR3 runs 14 residues. Written as DNA, the CDR3 is TGTGCCAGCACGGTACAGGGGGACAATGAAAAACTGTTTTTT. As protein: CASTVQGDNEKLFF.

V usage is TRBV3-1 and J usage is TRBJ1-1, with D maybe TRBD1 (5 bases). Trimming stripped 11 bases from V and 4 bases from J, with 20 bases between. This CDR3 region has 14 residues. Per the germline V gene, CDR1 is LGHDT and CDR2 is YNNKEL (reference sequence). In DNA, the CDR3 is TGTGCCTCCTCCCCGGGGCCGAGGGTCACTGAAGCTTTCTTT. Translated: CASSPGPRVTEAFF.

The sample holds many counts of this clonotype. The CDR3 DNA reads as TGCGCCAGCAGCTTGGGGGACTCCCTCCCGACACCCCTCCACTTT. Translated, it gives CASSLGDSLPTPLHF. This chain links TRBV5-1 with TRBJ1-6; D is possibly TRBD1 (5 bases). The germline V and J ends were trimmed by 0 bases and 11 bases, with 15 bases remaining between them. Per the germline V gene, CDR1 is SGHRS and CDR2 is YFSETQ. The CDR3 loop spans 15 amino acids.

The CDR3 coding sequence is TGTGCCAGCTCTACACCATCGGGGTACGAGCAGTACTTC. Residues: CASSTPSGYEQYF. The J gene is TRBJ2-7, the V gene TRBV18, with D maybe TRBD2 (5 bases). Trimming stripped 6 bases from V and 4 bases from J, with 13 bases between. The germline CDR1 and CDR2 sequences are KGHSH and LQKENI. CDR3 length: 13 residues. Variable domain in full (rest from reference TRBV18 and TRBJ2-7): NAGVMQNPRHLVRRRGQEARLRCSPMKGHSHVYWYRQLPEEGLKFMVYLQKENIIDESGMPKERFSAEFPKEGPSILRIQQVVRGDSAAYFCASSTPSGYEQYFGPGTRLTVT.

This clonotype was seen more than once but under ten times. This sequence joins TRBV15 and TRBJ1-1; D is undetermined. The CDR3 has 13 residues. Between the trimmed V and J ends, which lost 5 bases and 6 bases, there was a span of 13 bases. Germline V gene sequence: CDR1 LNHNV, CDR2 YYDKDF (reference sequence). CDR3 sequence (DNA): TGTGCCACCAGCCTCCCCCCGGGGTCTGAAGCTTTCTTT. Residues: CATSLPPGSEAFF.

The chain carries TRBV28 and TRBJ1-4; D is unresolved. The CDR3 covers 13 residues. The V end lost 10 bases, the J end lost 0 bases, and 9 bases lay between the germline ends. Looked up from germline, CDR1 is MDHEN and CDR2 is SYDVKM. The CDR3 reads CATLGATNEKLFF. As DNA, the CDR3 is TGTGCCACCCTGGGAGCAACTAATGAAAAACTGTTTTTT.

The chain has TRBV3-1 and TRBJ2-2; no clear D gene. CDR3 length: 14 residues. In germline, CDR1 is LGHDT, CDR2 YNNKEL (reference sequence). V lost 3 bases to trimming and J lost 3 bases, with 8 bases between them. The CDR3 loop is CASSQFVDTGELFF. For the CDR3, the DNA is TGTGCCAGCAGCCAGTTCGTGGACACCGGGGAGCTGTTTTTT.

This clonotype was detected ten times or more. This chain uses TRBV5-1 with TRBJ1-1, with TRBD1 as a possible D gene (6 bases). CDR3 length: 14 residues. Germline V gives CDR1 SGHRS, CDR2 YFSETQ. Trimming cost V 3 bases and J 5 bases, with 14 bases left between them. CDR3: CASSSATGVTEAFF. The CDR3 DNA reads TGCGCCAGCAGCTCGGCGACAGGAGTTACTGAAGCTTTCTTT. Supplemented by reference TRBV5-1 and TRBJ1-1, the full variable domain reads KAGVTQTPRYLIKTRGQQVTLSCSPISGHRSVSWYQQTPGQGLQFLFEYFSETQRNKGNFPGRFSGRQFSNSRSEMNVSTLELGDSALYLCASSSATGVTEAFFGQGTRLTVV.

This clonotype showed up just a few times. The chain combines TRBV3-1 with TRBJ2-3; D uncertain. The CDR3 runs 14 residues. Trimming pared 5 bases from V and 1 base from J, leaving 10 bases between. Germline CDR1 and CDR2: LGHDT and YNNKEL (reference sequence). The DNA of the CDR3 is TGTGCCAGCAGCACATACACGGGCACAGATACGCAGTATTTT. Translated, it gives CASSTYTGTDTQYF.

In its sample, this clonotype was seen many times. The V and J genes are TRBV29-1 and TRBJ2-1, with TRBD2 identical over 7 bases. There are 14 residues in the CDR3. V shed 1 base and J 6 bases; nucleotides not matched to a gene: 6. Germline loops: CDR1 SQVTM, CDR2 ANQGSEA. The CDR3 sequence: CSVEGGGGFNEQFF. CDR3 nucleotides: TGCAGCGTTGAAGGGGGGGGAGGTTTCAATGAGCAGTTCTTC.

This clonotype was observed a few times. The chain couples TRBV28 to TRBJ2-7, with 7 bases aligning to TRBD1. The CDR3 spans 12 residues. CDR1 and CDR2 from the germline V gene are MDHEN and SYDVKM. The V segment lost 5 bases and the J segment 9 bases; nucleotides outside the gene matches: 7. The CDR3 DNA sequence: TGTGCCAGCAGTCCGACAGGGTGGCGGCAGTACTTC. It yields the protein CASSPTGWRQYF. The full variable domain, with the rest looked up from reference TRBV28 and TRBJ2-7, is DVKVTQSSRYLVKRTGEKVFLECVQDMDHENMFWYRQDPGLGLRLIYFSYDVKMKEKGDIPEGYSVSREKKERFSLILESASTNQTSMYLCASSPTGWRQYFGPGTRLTVT.

There are a few counts of this clonotype. The chain joins TRBV14 to TRBJ2-7; 7 bases are a match to TRBD1. With 5 bases clipped from V and 2 bases from J, the junction kept 9 bases outside the gene matches. This CDR3 is built from 15 residues. Germline loops: CDR1 SGHDN, CDR2 FVKESK. The CDR3 spells CASSARGLRTYEQYF. The CDR3 DNA sequence: TGTGCCAGCAGCGCGAGGGGGCTCCGTACCTACGAGCAGTACTTC.